A single sample gave rise to the 27 T cell receptor beta chains below, sequenced in a study of control samples from healthy donors and cancer patients. The method was immunoSEQ multiplex PCR; TCRdb's version includes in-frame clones alone and lacks a portion of them. The sample includes 150,000 to 200,000 clones, 85% to 95% of them seen just once. Source material: blood. The source is a man younger than 40 in good health.

The chain employs TRBV18 and TRBJ1-5; D gene unclear. The CDR3 has 14 residues. V gave up 3 bases and J gave up 6 bases, with 12 bases separating them. CDR1 is KGHSH and CDR2 is LQKENI in the germline V gene. CDR3 region: CASSPMTGGQPQHF. The CDR3 coding sequence is TGTGCCAGCTCACCCATGACGGGTGGTCAGCCCCAGCATTTT.

The chain has TRBV27 and TRBJ2-7, with D possibly matching TRBD1 (6 bases). V was clipped by 6 bases and J by 1 base, with 16 bases between them. The germline V gene encodes CDR1 MNHEY and CDR2 SMNVEV (reference sequence). The CDR3 runs 15 residues. CDR3 loop: CASSHRETMSYEQYF. The CDR3 DNA is TGTGCCAGCAGCCACAGGGAAACCATGTCCTACGAGCAGTACTTC.

V and J are TRBV11-2 and TRBJ2-7, with 7 nucleotides matching TRBD1. CDR1 and CDR2 (germline): SGHAT, FQNNGV. Trimming took 0 bases from V and 4 from J; bases not matched to a gene: 6. The CDR3 is made up of 15 amino acids. The CDR3, as DNA: TGTGCCAGCAGCTTAGAGGCAGGGGGTTGGTACGAGCAGTACTTC. Its protein product is CASSLEAGGWYEQYF. The variable domain in full, completed from reference TRBV11-2 and TRBJ2-7, reads EAGVAQSPRYKIIEKRQSVAFWCNPISGHATLYWYQQILGQGPKLLIQFQNNGVVDDSQLPKDRFSAERLKGVDSTLKIQPAKLEDSAVYLCASSLEAGGWYEQYFGPGTRLTVT.

The chain combines TRBV4-3 with TRBJ1-4; TRBD1 agrees at 7 bases. Germline CDR1 and CDR2: LGHNA and YSLEER. CDR3 size: 14 residues. Trimming cost V 1 base and J 5 bases; bases outside gene matches: 1. For the CDR3, the DNA is TGCGCCAGCAGCCAAGGACAGGGAAATGAAAAACTGTTTTTT. This codes for CASSQGQGNEKLFF.

This clone has only one observation. The chain uses TRBV11-2 and TRBJ2-7; 7 positions match TRBD1. The V gene's germline CDR1 is SGHAT and CDR2 FQNNGV. V gave up 6 bases and J gave up 13 bases; unmatched junction bases: 12. There are 12 residues in the CDR3. The CDR3 DNA reads as TGTGCCAGCAGACGACAGGGCGTTCGACCCTACTTC. Amino acid sequence: CASRRQGVRPYF.

The chain employs TRBV9 and TRBJ2-1, with TRBD2 matching 9 bases. The V gene end was trimmed by 1 base and the J gene end by 7 bases; junction bases not matched to a gene: 9. The CDR3 length is 16 residues. Germline CDR1 reads SGDLS; CDR2 reads YYNGEE. The DNA for the CDR3 is TGTGCCAGCAGCGTAATTGGCGGGGGGGCGTGGAATGAGCAGTTCTTC. As protein: CASSVIGGGAWNEQFF. The full variable domain, rest sourced from reference TRBV9 and TRBJ2-1, is DSGVTQTPKHLITATGQRVTLRCSPRSGDLSVYWYQQSLDQGLQFLIQYYNGEERAKGNILERFSAQQFPDLHSELNLSSLELGDSALYFCASSVIGGGAWNEQFFGPGTRLTVL.

This clone was seen a single time. This rearrangement joins TRBV9 to TRBJ1-2; D is uncertain. Trimming took off 0 bases at V and 6 bases at J, with 15 bases between the two ends. This CDR3 is built from 15 residues. Germline CDR1 reads SGDLS; CDR2 reads YYNGEE. Here the CDR3 DNA reads TGTGCCAGCAGCGTAGAAGGTGGGATTGGGGATGGCTACACCTTC. Its translation is CASSVEGGIGDGYTF.

The chain carries TRBV13 and TRBJ2-7, with 10 bases aligning to TRBD1. Trimming took 5 bases from V and 0 from J; bases not matched to a gene: 10. Germline V CDR1 and CDR2: PRHDT, FYEKMQ (reference sequence). CDR3 length: 17 residues. The CDR3 bases are TGTGCCAGCAGCCCCGGACAGGGGGGATTGGTCTCCTACGAGCAGTACTTC. Its translation is CASSPGQGGLVSYEQYF.

Only one count was recorded for this clone. The chain recombines TRBV6-5 with TRBJ1-2; D not certain. Germline values: CDR1 MNHEY, CDR2 SVGAGI. The V and J ends lost 7 bases and 8 bases respectively, with 23 bases between them. CDR3 length: 15 amino acids. The DNA for the CDR3 is TGTGCCAGCAACCCTCGGCGGGCATCGGCCGTCGGCTACACCTTC. Translating it yields CASNPRRASAVGYTF.

This chain joins TRBV28 and TRBJ2-5, with TRBD1 matching 10 bases. In germline, CDR1 is MDHEN, CDR2 SYDVKM. The CDR3 extends over 15 amino acids. V shed 4 bases, J shed 9 bases, and the junction held 11 bases outside the gene matches. This chain's CDR3 is CASSSGTGDWAAQYF. The CDR3 DNA reads as TGTGCCAGCAGTTCCGGGACAGGGGACTGGGCGGCCCAGTACTTC.

The V call is TRBV19, the J call TRBJ2-3; 7 bases fit TRBD2. The ends lost 7 bases at V and 11 bases at J; junction bases unmatched: 9. The CDR3 covers 12 residues. Germline V CDR1 and CDR2: LNHDA, SQIVND (reference sequence). CDR3 sequence reads: CASNLEGGRQYF. The CDR3, as DNA: TGTGCCAGTAACCTTGAGGGAGGGAGGCAGTATTTT.

This clone was recorded a few times. CDR3 in DNA: TGTGCCAGCTCACCCCGAGACGGCTATGGCTACACCTTC. Translation: CASSPRDGYGYTF. The gene calls are TRBV18 and TRBJ1-2; D uncertain. The V end lost 3 bases, the J end lost 4 bases, and 9 bases lay between the germline ends. Looked up from germline, CDR1 is KGHSH and CDR2 is LQKENI. The CDR3 runs to 13 residues.

The chain joins TRBV6-6 to TRBJ2-3, with 8 nucleotides matching TRBD2. The J segment lost 0 bases and the V segment lost 7 bases, leaving 3 bases of the junction unmatched. The germline gives CDR1 MNHNY, CDR2 SVGAGI (reference sequence). The CDR3 loop spans 14 amino acids. The DNA for the CDR3 is TGTGCCAGCACCAAGCGGGAGAGCACAGATACGCAGTATTTT. It specifies CASTKRESTDTQYF.

The chain employs TRBV29-1 and TRBJ1-2, with no clear D. The length of the CDR3 is 13 residues. With 4 bases removed from V and 2 bases from J, the gap between germline ends came to 11 bases. The germline V gene encodes CDR1 SQVTM and CDR2 ANQGSEA. This chain's CDR3 is CSVAERTNYGYTF. The CDR3 DNA follows: TGCAGCGTTGCGGAAAGGACGAACTATGGCTACACCTTC.

The V and J genes are TRBV18 and TRBJ2-5; D is perhaps TRBD1 (5 bases). Trimming stripped 6 bases from V and 4 bases from J, with 12 bases between. This CDR3 spans 13 amino acids. Germline CDR1 reads KGHSH; CDR2 reads LQKENI. For the CDR3, the DNA is TGTGCCAGCTCGCAGGGTTTTGGAGAGACCCAGTACTTC. Amino acids: CASSQGFGETQYF.

This clone was found once. The rearrangement links TRBV2 to TRBJ2-7, with 12 bases lining up with TRBD2. Trimming took 8 bases from V and 7 from J; bases not matched to a gene: 12. From germline, CDR1 is SNHLY and CDR2 FYNNEI. There are 15 residues in the CDR3. The CDR3 reads CASGALAGGPEEQYF. CDR3 DNA sequence: TGTGCCAGCGGGGCCCTAGCGGGAGGGCCGGAGGAGCAGTACTTC.

The V and J genes are TRBV7-8 and TRBJ1-3; no clear D gene. The CDR3 has 14 residues. V lost 5 bases and J 0 bases, leaving 8 bases between the germline ends. Germline CDR1 and CDR2: SGHVS and FQNEAQ. The CDR3 reads CASSRGISGNTIYF. The CDR3 region has the DNA TGTGCCAGCAGCCGAGGAATCTCTGGAAACACCATATATTTT.

V and J are TRBV27 and TRBJ2-5; D is uncertain. Trimming removed 5 bases from V and 0 bases from J, with 7 bases in between. Per the germline V gene, CDR1 is MNHEY and CDR2 is SMNVEV (reference sequence). The CDR3 is 13 residues long. The CDR3 is CASSNFYQETQYF. As DNA, the CDR3 is TGTGCCAGCAGTAACTTCTACCAAGAGACCCAGTACTTC.

The rearrangement uses TRBV4-1 and TRBJ1-1; 7 positions match TRBD1. With V trimmed by 5 bases and J by 2 bases, 5 bases remained unmatched. Germline V gives CDR1 MGHRA, CDR2 YSYEKL. The CDR3 sequence is 14 residues long. CDR3 sequence: CASSREGANTEAFF. The CDR3 DNA is TGCGCCAGCAGCAGGGAGGGGGCCAACACTGAAGCTTTCTTT.

The chain employs TRBV28 and TRBJ1-2; the D gene is possibly TRBD1 (6 bases). V was clipped by 11 bases and J by 2 bases, with 21 bases between them. This CDR3 has 15 residues. Germline CDR1 and CDR2: MDHEN and SYDVKM. DNA for the CDR3: TGTGCCCGCACCTCAGGGGTTATTGGGAACTATGGCTACACCTTC. Protein product: CARTSGVIGNYGYTF.

This clone was observed a handful of times. J is TRBJ1-2 and V is TRBV5-4; 10 bases fit TRBD1. The V gene's germline CDR1 is SGHNT and CDR2 YYREEE (reference sequence). This CDR3 has 17 residues. V was pared by 0 bases and J by 4 bases, with 9 bases of the junction left unmatched. The CDR3 nucleotides read TGTGCCAGCAGCTTGGGGGACAGGGGCTATTTTGGCTATGGCTACACCTTC. Translating it yields CASSLGDRGYFGYGYTF.

The rearrangement joins TRBV4-2 to TRBJ2-3; 10 nucleotides align to TRBD2. CDR1 LGHNA and CDR2 YNFKEQ come from the germline V gene. J was trimmed by 0 bases and V by 5 bases; bases with no gene match: 5. CDR3 length: 16 residues. DNA for the CDR3: TGTGCCAGCAGCTATCTGACTAGCGGGAGCACAGATACGCAGTATTTT. Residues: CASSYLTSGSTDTQYF.

The V and J genes are TRBV27 and TRBJ1-5, with D perhaps TRBD1 (5 bases). Germline V gives CDR1 MNHEY, CDR2 SMNVEV (reference sequence). V dropped 4 bases and J dropped 1 base, with 11 bases sitting between them. The CDR3 has 15 residues. The CDR3 protein is CASSYAGMSNQPQHF. The DNA for the CDR3 is TGTGCCAGCAGTTATGCAGGGATGAGCAATCAGCCCCAGCATTTT.

Here the CDR3 DNA reads TGTGCCAGTAGTAATAAGCCCCGACAGTCAGCTGAAGCTTTCTTT. Amino acid sequence: CASSNKPRQSAEAFF. V and J are TRBV19 and TRBJ1-1; D possibly corresponds to TRBD1 (5 bases). Germline V gives CDR1 LNHDA, CDR2 SQIVND (reference sequence). The CDR3 extends over 15 amino acids. Trimming took off 4 bases at V and 6 bases at J, with 18 bases between the two ends.

For the CDR3, the DNA is TGTGCCAGCAGCCAAGGGTGGGGTGAGCAGTTCTTC. Its protein product is CASSQGWGEQFF. This sequence joins TRBV14 and TRBJ2-1, with D unresolved. The CDR3 extends over 12 amino acids. The germline V and J ends were trimmed by 1 base and 9 bases, with 7 bases remaining between them. Germline V gives CDR1 SGHDN, CDR2 FVKESK.

The CDR3 is CAWRAGTASEAFF. The CDR3 DNA is TGTGCCTGGAGAGCCGGGACCGCCAGCGAAGCTTTCTTT. V is TRBV30 and J is TRBJ1-1, with D possibly matching TRBD1 (5 bases). The CDR3 consists of 13 residues. The germline V gene encodes CDR1 GTSNPN and CDR2 SVGIG (reference sequence). V was clipped by 3 bases and J by 8 bases, with 16 bases between them.

This chain uses TRBV19 with TRBJ1-1; D perhaps matches TRBD1 (5 bases). From germline, CDR1 is LNHDA and CDR2 SQIVND (reference sequence). V was trimmed by 9 bases and J by 11 bases, leaving 16 bases between them. The CDR3 runs to 11 residues. The CDR3 DNA follows: TGTGCCAGCCTAAAGGACACCGTGGCTTTCTTT. This encodes CASLKDTVAFF.